The TCR beta chain under discussion was sequenced for a study of shared clonotypes between healthy human individuals. Positive CCR7 selection of CD45RO-negative cells yielded the naive CD8 cells, and terminally differentiated effector memory CD45RA+ cells were excluded. The assay was immunoSEQ multiplex PCR, and TCRdb's table has in-frame clones only and misses some. The data show approximately 2,000,000 clones, approximately 92% seen once. The sample consisted of naive CD8+ T cells from PBMCs. The receptor comes from a man aged 18 to 35 in good health. Some clones in this sample may be carry-over from other donors' samples.

CDR3 nucleotides: TGTGCCAGCAGCCAAGATCTAAATCTGGCGGGAGCCTACAATGAGCAGTTCTTC. Its translation: CASSQDLNLAGAYNEQFF. V gene TRBV14 combines with J gene TRBJ2-1; 7 bases map to TRBD2. The CDR3 consists of 18 residues. Germline loops: CDR1 SGHDN, CDR2 FVKESK. With V trimmed by 0 bases and J by 2 bases, 10 bases remained unmatched.